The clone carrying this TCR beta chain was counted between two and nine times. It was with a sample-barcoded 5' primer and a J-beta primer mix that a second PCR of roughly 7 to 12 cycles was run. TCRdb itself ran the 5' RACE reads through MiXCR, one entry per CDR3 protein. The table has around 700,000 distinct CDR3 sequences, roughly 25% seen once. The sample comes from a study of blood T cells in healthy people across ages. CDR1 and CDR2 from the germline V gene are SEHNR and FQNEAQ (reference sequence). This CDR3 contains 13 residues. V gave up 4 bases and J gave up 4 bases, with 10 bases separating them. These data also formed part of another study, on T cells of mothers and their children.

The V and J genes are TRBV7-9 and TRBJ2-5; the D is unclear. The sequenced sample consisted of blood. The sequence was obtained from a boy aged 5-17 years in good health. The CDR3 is CASSSILGETQYF. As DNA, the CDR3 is TGTGCCAGCAGCTCCATCCTCGGAGAGACCCAGTACTTC. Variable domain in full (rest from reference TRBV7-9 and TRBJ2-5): DTGVSQNPRHKITKRGQNVTFRCDPISEHNRLYWYRQTLGQGPEFLTYFQNEAQLEKSRLLSDRFSAERPKGSFSTLEIQRTEQGDSAMYLCASSSILGETQYFGPGTRLLVL.